A selection of T cell receptor beta chains follows, all from one sample in a study of STAT5B mutations in CD4+ large granular lymphocyte leukemia. The table came from immunoSEQ multiplex PCR; TCRdb's copy has only in-frame clones and leaves some out. The profile shows 8,000 or so clones, over 85% of them singletons. The sample was PBMCs. The receptor set was obtained from a woman aged 65 to 85 with CD4+ T-cell large granular lymphocyte leukemia. Both conserved end residues are part of each CDR3. A D gene is named only where the DNA matches it firmly. Rows give clone size only sometimes, using once, few, many, or a class for an expanded clone.

v_gene: TRBV10-3
d_gene: -
len: 14
j_gene: TRBJ2-3
abundance: -
CDR3aa: CATRFSVGTDTQYF
CDR3nt: TGTGCCACTAGATTCTCGGTCGGGACAGATACGCAGTATTTT

v_gene: TRBV2
d_gene: -
len: 14
j_gene: TRBJ1-4
abundance: -
CDR3aa: CASREVGGNEKLFF
CDR3nt: TGTGCCAGCAGGGAGGTCGGGGGAAACGAAAAACTGTTTTTT

v_gene: TRBV5-4
d_gene: -
len: 12
j_gene: TRBJ1-1
abundance: -
CDR3aa: CASSHPGGLAFF
CDR3nt: TGTGCCAGCAGCCATCCGGGGGGACTGGCTTTCTTT

v_gene: TRBV7-7
d_gene: -
len: 15
j_gene: TRBJ1-2
abundance: few
CDR3aa: CASSLKTGPPSGYTF
CDR3nt: TGTGCTAGCAGCTTAAAAACAGGCCCCCCATCCGGCTACACCTTC

v_gene: TRBV19
d_gene: TRBD1
len: 13
j_gene: TRBJ2-7
abundance: -
CDR3aa: CASRTTGGREQYF
CDR3nt: TGTGCCAGTAGGACGACAGGGGGGCGCGAGCAGTACTTC

v_gene: TRBV7-3
d_gene: TRBD2
len: 16
j_gene: TRBJ2-1
abundance: -
CDR3aa: CASSPGLAGGLNEQFF
CDR3nt: TGTGCCAGCAGCCCGGGACTAGCGGGGGGGTTGAATGAGCAGTTCTTC

v_gene: TRBV7-6
d_gene: TRBD2
len: 20
j_gene: TRBJ2-3
abundance: -
CDR3aa: CASSLRTSGGFYTSTDTQYF
CDR3nt: TGTGCCAGCAGCTTGAGGACTAGCGGGGGGTTCTACACTAGCACAGATACGCAGTATTTT

v_gene: TRBV7-9
d_gene: TRBD2
len: 14
j_gene: TRBJ2-1
abundance: few
CDR3aa: CASSFSGGPNEQFF
CDR3nt: TGTGCCAGCAGCTTTTCGGGGGGGCCGAATGAGCAGTTCTTC

v_gene: TRBV7-8
d_gene: -
len: 19
j_gene: TRBJ2-3
abundance: -
CDR3aa: CASSLDFGSLTQITDTQYF
CDR3nt: TGTGCCAGCAGCTTAGATTTTGGTTCCCTGACCCAGATCACAGATACGCAGTATTTT

v_gene: TRBV7-9
d_gene: -
len: 14
j_gene: TRBJ2-4
abundance: few
CDR3aa: CASSPGQGGSIQYF
CDR3nt: TGTGCCAGCAGCCCCGGACAGGGAGGGAGCATTCAGTACTTC

v_gene: TRBV4-1
d_gene: TRBD1
len: 17
j_gene: TRBJ2-5
abundance: -
CDR3aa: CASSPSGPDRGRETQYF
CDR3nt: TGCGCCAGCAGCCCCAGTGGTCCGGACAGGGGGCGAGAGACCCAGTACTTC

v_gene: TRBV5-4
d_gene: -
len: 13
j_gene: TRBJ1-1
abundance: -
CDR3aa: CASSLEIEGRAFF
CDR3nt: TGTGCCAGCAGCTTGGAGATAGAGGGGCGAGCTTTCTTT

v_gene: TRBV5-8
d_gene: TRBD1
len: 16
j_gene: TRBJ1-6
abundance: -
CDR3aa: CASSMVVAGGNSPLHF
CDR3nt: TGTGCCAGCAGCATGGTGGTTGCAGGGGGTAATTCACCCCTCCACTTT

v_gene: TRBV7-6
d_gene: TRBD1
len: 13
j_gene: TRBJ2-5
abundance: -
CDR3aa: CASSSGTGGTQYF
CDR3nt: TGTGCCAGCAGCTCGGGGACAGGGGGGACCCAGTACTTC

v_gene: TRBV9
d_gene: TRBD1
len: 14
j_gene: TRBJ2-5
abundance: -
CDR3aa: CASSLGQGRETQYF
CDR3nt: TGTGCCAGCAGTCTTGGACAGGGGCGGGAGACCCAGTACTTC

v_gene: TRBV4-3
d_gene: -
len: 15
j_gene: TRBJ2-4
abundance: -
CDR3aa: CASSQDAAGQNIQYF
CDR3nt: TGCGCCAGCAGCCAAGATGCGGCAGGACAAAACATTCAGTACTTC

v_gene: TRBV4-1
d_gene: TRBD1
len: 14
j_gene: TRBJ2-5
abundance: -
CDR3aa: CASSLRQGQETQYF
CDR3nt: TGCGCCAGCAGCCTTCGACAGGGTCAAGAGACCCAGTACTTC

v_gene: TRBV2
d_gene: -
len: 14
j_gene: TRBJ1-1
abundance: -
CDR3aa: CASSAFLGNTEAFF
CDR3nt: TGTGCCAGCAGTGCTTTCCTAGGGAACACTGAAGCTTTCTTT

v_gene: TRBV5-4
d_gene: TRBD2
len: 15
j_gene: TRBJ2-3
abundance: -
CDR3aa: CASSLGSGGTDTQYF
CDR3nt: TGTGCCAGCAGCCTAGGGAGCGGGGGCACAGATACGCAGTATTTT

v_gene: TRBV7-9
d_gene: TRBD1
len: 14
j_gene: TRBJ2-5
abundance: -
CDR3aa: CASSVDRGQETQYF
CDR3nt: TGTGCCAGCAGCGTGGACAGGGGGCAAGAGACCCAGTACTTC

v_gene: TRBV30
d_gene: TRBD1
len: 12
j_gene: TRBJ2-5
abundance: -
CDR3aa: CAWSGQGETQYF
CDR3nt: TGTGCCTGGAGTGGACAGGGAGAGACCCAGTACTTC

v_gene: TRBV7-2
d_gene: -
len: 14
j_gene: TRBJ2-5
abundance: -
CDR3aa: CASSLGRVQETQYF
CDR3nt: TGTGCCAGCAGCTTAGGACGGGTACAAGAGACCCAGTACTTC

v_gene: TRBV5-1
d_gene: TRBD1
len: 16
j_gene: TRBJ2-2
abundance: once
CDR3aa: CASSLSGQGTHGELFF
CDR3nt: TGCGCCAGCAGCTTGTCGGGACAGGGTACCCACGGGGAGCTGTTTTTT

v_gene: TRBV5-6
d_gene: -
len: 15
j_gene: TRBJ1-4
abundance: -
CDR3aa: CASSPRTITNEKLFF
CDR3nt: TGTGCCAGCAGCCCCAGGACTATAACTAATGAAAAACTGTTTTTT

v_gene: TRBV27
d_gene: -
len: 11
j_gene: TRBJ1-6
abundance: -
CDR3aa: CASRGNSPLHF
CDR3nt: TGTGCCAGCAGGGGGAATTCACCCCTCCACTTT

v_gene: TRBV27
d_gene: -
len: 15
j_gene: TRBJ1-1
abundance: -
CDR3aa: CASSTVPSGAAEAFF
CDR3nt: TGTGCCAGCAGTACCGTGCCGTCTGGCGCGGCTGAAGCTTTCTTT

v_gene: TRBV2
d_gene: -
len: 15
j_gene: TRBJ2-2
abundance: -
CDR3aa: CASSERGAGGGELFF
CDR3nt: TGTGCCAGCAGTGAAAGGGGGGCCGGCGGCGGGGAGCTGTTTTTT

v_gene: TRBV14
d_gene: -
len: 14
j_gene: TRBJ2-5
abundance: -
CDR3aa: CASSPHLLHETQYF
CDR3nt: TGTGCCAGCAGCCCGCACTTACTCCATGAGACCCAGTACTTC

v_gene: TRBV5-6
d_gene: -
len: 15
j_gene: TRBJ1-5
abundance: -
CDR3aa: CASSAWGGGEGPQHF
CDR3nt: TGTGCCAGCAGCGCCTGGGGGGGCGGTGAAGGTCCCCAGCATTTT

v_gene: TRBV9
d_gene: -
len: 14
j_gene: TRBJ1-1
abundance: few
CDR3aa: CASRPNEGNTEAFF
CDR3nt: TGTGCCAGCAGGCCAAACGAGGGGAACACTGAAGCTTTCTTT

v_gene: TRBV6-1
d_gene: -
len: 14
j_gene: TRBJ1-1
abundance: -
CDR3aa: CASSEQNFNTEAFF
CDR3nt: TGTGCCAGCAGTGAACAGAACTTTAACACTGAAGCTTTCTTT

v_gene: TRBV29-1
d_gene: -
len: 13
j_gene: TRBJ2-7
abundance: -
CDR3aa: CSVGAPQGHEQYF
CDR3nt: TGCAGCGTTGGGGCCCCTCAGGGACACGAGCAGTACTTC

v_gene: TRBV27
d_gene: TRBD1
len: 14
j_gene: TRBJ2-7
abundance: -
CDR3aa: CASTRTGGLYEQYF
CDR3nt: TGTGCCAGCACCCGGACAGGGGGCCTCTACGAGCAGTACTTC

v_gene: TRBV7-9
d_gene: TRBD2
len: 16
j_gene: TRBJ2-1
abundance: -
CDR3aa: CASSFSPSGTHNEQFF
CDR3nt: TGTGCCAGCAGCTTCTCCCCTAGCGGGACCCACAATGAGCAGTTCTTC

v_gene: TRBV7-9
d_gene: -
len: 14
j_gene: TRBJ2-5
abundance: -
CDR3aa: CASRRGATVETQYF
CDR3nt: TGTGCCAGCAGGCGTGGGGCCACGGTGGAGACCCAGTACTTC

v_gene: TRBV11-3
d_gene: -
len: 12
j_gene: TRBJ1-4
abundance: -
CDR3aa: CASSLGGLKLFF
CDR3nt: TGTGCCAGCAGCTTAGGCGGGTTGAAACTGTTTTTT

v_gene: TRBV5-4
d_gene: -
len: 13
j_gene: TRBJ1-2
abundance: -
CDR3aa: CASSSEGLYGYTF
CDR3nt: TGTGCCAGCAGCTCCGAGGGGCTATATGGCTACACCTTC

v_gene: TRBV29-1
d_gene: TRBD1
len: 15
j_gene: TRBJ2-5
abundance: -
CDR3aa: CSVEWDRGRSETQYF
CDR3nt: TGCAGCGTTGAATGGGACAGGGGGCGATCGGAGACCCAGTACTTC

v_gene: TRBV5-6
d_gene: TRBD1
len: 15
j_gene: TRBJ2-7
abundance: once
CDR3aa: CASRGPMDRGYEQYF
CDR3nt: TGTGCCAGCAGGGGACCCATGGACAGGGGCTACGAGCAGTACTTC

v_gene: TRBV10-3
d_gene: -
len: 13
j_gene: TRBJ2-1
abundance: -
CDR3aa: CAISDRPYNEQFF
CDR3nt: TGTGCCATCAGTGACAGACCCTACAATGAGCAGTTCTTC

v_gene: TRBV7-2
d_gene: -
len: 13
j_gene: TRBJ1-1
abundance: -
CDR3aa: CASSLTRASKAFF
CDR3nt: TGTGCCAGCAGCTTAACCAGGGCTAGTAAGGCTTTCTTT

v_gene: TRBV11-3
d_gene: -
len: 13
j_gene: TRBJ1-2
abundance: -
CDR3aa: CASSPYRAGGYTF
CDR3nt: TGTGCCAGCAGCCCCTACAGGGCTGGCGGCTACACCTTC

v_gene: TRBV15
d_gene: TRBD2
len: 14
j_gene: TRBJ2-1
abundance: -
CDR3aa: CATSTGRGEDEQFF
CDR3nt: TGTGCCACCAGCACCGGGCGGGGGGAGGATGAGCAGTTCTTC